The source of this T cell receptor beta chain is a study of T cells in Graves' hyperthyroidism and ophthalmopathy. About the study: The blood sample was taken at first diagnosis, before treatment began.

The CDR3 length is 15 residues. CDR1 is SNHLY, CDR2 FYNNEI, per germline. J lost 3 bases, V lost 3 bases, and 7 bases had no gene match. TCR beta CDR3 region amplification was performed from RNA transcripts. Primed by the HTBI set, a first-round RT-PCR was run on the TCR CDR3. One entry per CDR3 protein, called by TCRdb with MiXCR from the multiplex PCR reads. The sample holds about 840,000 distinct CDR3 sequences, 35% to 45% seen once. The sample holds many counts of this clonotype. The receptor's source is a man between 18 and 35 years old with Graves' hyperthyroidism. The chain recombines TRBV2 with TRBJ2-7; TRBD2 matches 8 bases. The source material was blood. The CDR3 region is CASSDGAGDYYEQYF. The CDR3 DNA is TGTGCCAGCAGTGACGGAGCGGGGGACTACTACGAGCAGTACTTC.